A selection of T cell receptor beta chains follows, all from one sample in a study of beta chain features in type 1 diabetes. This table comes from immunoSEQ multiplex PCR, and its TCRdb copy is limited to in-frame clones, with some not included. The repertoire holds hundreds of thousands of clones, more than 12% seen once, with 0.035% to 0.045% in the top ten. Material: naive CD4+ T cells from blood. Receptors originate from a man younger than 30 with type 1 diabetes. Each CDR3 is given with its conserved first and last residue. The D gene is left open where the match is weak. Clone size, where shown, is once, few, many, or a class for clones that have expanded.

j_call v_call d_call clone_size cdr3_nt cdr3_aa
TRBJ1-1 TRBV6-5 . few TGTGCCAGCAGTGGCCCCCCGGAGGGGACTGAAGCTTTCTTT CASSGPPEGTEAFF
TRBJ2-7 TRBV7-2 . few TGTGCCAGCAGCTTATTAGGACATAGCTACGAGCAGTACTTC CASSLLGHSYEQYF
TRBJ2-1 TRBV6-4 . few TGTGCCAGCAGTGCACAGCTCTACAATGAGCAGTTCTTC CASSAQLYNEQFF
TRBJ1-4 TRBV14 . few TGTGCCAGCAGCCAAGTATACGGGACCTCGAAGAATGAAAAACTGTTTTTT CASSQVYGTSKNEKLFF
TRBJ1-6 TRBV30 . few TGTGCCTGGGGCGTAAATCCTCGGGCAGTGAATTCACCCCTCCACTTT CAWGVNPRAVNSPLHF
TRBJ2-7 TRBV9 TRBD2 . TGTGCCAGCAGCGTAACCGGGACTAGCGGGAACTACGAGCAGTACTTC CASSVTGTSGNYEQYF
TRBJ2-7 TRBV28 TRBD1 . TGTGCCAGCAGTCTAACTGACAGGGGTGGCTACGAGCAGTACTTC CASSLTDRGGYEQYF
TRBJ2-1 TRBV12-5 . . TGTGCTAGTGGTTTGGTAGCAGGGGACGACAATGAGCAGTTCTTC CASGLVAGDDNEQFF
TRBJ1-3 TRBV7-9 . few TGTGCCAGCAATGGAAACACCATATATTTT CASNGNTIYF
TRBJ2-1 TRBV6-5 TRBD2 few TGTGCCAGCAGTTACGGGACTAGCCTCTACAATGAGCAGTTCTTC CASSYGTSLYNEQFF
TRBJ2-1 TRBV6-5 . few TGTGCCAGCAGTTACTCCCAGGGCAGGGCCGTGAATGAGCAGTTCTTC CASSYSQGRAVNEQFF
TRBJ2-2 TRBV7-2 . . TGTGCCAGCAGCTTAGAGGGCAGGGTCTACACCGGGGAGCTGTTTTTT CASSLEGRVYTGELFF
TRBJ2-1 TRBV5-1 . few TGCGCCAGCAGCTTGGCCGACGGGCCAATCTCCTACAATGAGCAGTTCTTC CASSLADGPISYNEQFF
TRBJ1-1 TRBV18 . . TGTGCCACGGGACCAGCGCTAGGCACTGAAGCTTTCTTT CATGPALGTEAFF
TRBJ2-3 TRBV7-3 . few TGTGCCAGCAGCTTAACGTCGGATACGCAGTATTTT CASSLTSDTQYF
TRBJ2-3 TRBV7-2 . few TGTGCCAGCAGAAAGAGCACAGATACGCAGTATTTT CASRKSTDTQYF
TRBJ2-7 TRBV25-1 TRBD2 . TGTGCCAGCAGTGAATTTAGCGGGGGGCCTTCATACGAGCAGTACTTC CASSEFSGGPSYEQYF
TRBJ2-5 TRBV29-1 . few TGCAGCGTTTACAGGGTTGGGGAGACCCAGTACTTC CSVYRVGETQYF
TRBJ1-2 TRBV2 TRBD1 . TGTGCCAGCGGGGGACAGGGGCGAAAGGGCACCTTC CASGGQGRKGTF
TRBJ1-2 TRBV9 TRBD1 . TGTGCCAGCAGCGTCGGACAGGAGAGAAACTATGGCTACACCTTC CASSVGQERNYGYTF
TRBJ1-5 TRBV18 . . TGTGCCAGCTCACCACCGGGACAGCCCCAGCATTTT CASSPPGQPQHF
TRBJ2-2 TRBV4-3 . few TGCGCCAGCAGCCAGCCCGGGACTGGGAACACCGGGGAGCTGTTTTTT CASSQPGTGNTGELFF
TRBJ2-2 TRBV7-2 . . TGTGCCAGCAGCTTAGCACCCCGGGCGGCGGGGGAGCTGTTTTTT CASSLAPRAAGELFF
TRBJ2-5 TRBV29-1 TRBD1 few TGCAGCGTTGAAGGGACAGGGTCGGAGACCCAGTACTTC CSVEGTGSETQYF
TRBJ2-1 TRBV30 . . TGTGCCTGGAGCCCACTTCCGGCCTACAATGAGCAGTTCTTC CAWSPLPAYNEQFF
TRBJ1-1 TRBV30 . . TGTGCCTGGAGTGTCTCAAGGAACACTGAAGCTTTCTTT CAWSVSRNTEAFF
TRBJ2-1 TRBV9 TRBD2 . TGTGCCAGCAGCCTAGCGGGAGATAGGGATGAGCAGTTCTTC CASSLAGDRDEQFF
TRBJ2-3 TRBV27 TRBD2 . TGTGCCAGCAGTCCGCGGACTAGCGGGTCCAAAGATACGCAGTATTTT CASSPRTSGSKDTQYF
TRBJ1-2 TRBV6-6 TRBD1 once TGTGCCAGCAGTTACCCTGGGACAGACTACACCTTC CASSYPGTDYTF